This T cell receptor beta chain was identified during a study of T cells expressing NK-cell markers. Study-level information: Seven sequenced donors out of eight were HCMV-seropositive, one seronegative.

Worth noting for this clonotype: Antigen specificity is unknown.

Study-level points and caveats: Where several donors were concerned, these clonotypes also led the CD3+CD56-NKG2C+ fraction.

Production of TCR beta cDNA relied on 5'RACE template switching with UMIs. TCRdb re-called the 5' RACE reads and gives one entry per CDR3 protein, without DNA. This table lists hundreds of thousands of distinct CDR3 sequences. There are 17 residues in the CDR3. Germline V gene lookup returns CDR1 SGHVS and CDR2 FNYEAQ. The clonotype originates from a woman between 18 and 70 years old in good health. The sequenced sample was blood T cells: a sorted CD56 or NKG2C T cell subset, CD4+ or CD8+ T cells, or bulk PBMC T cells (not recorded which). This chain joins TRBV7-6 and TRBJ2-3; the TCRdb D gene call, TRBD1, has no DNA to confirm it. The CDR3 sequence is CASSLTGTPIGTDTQYF.